A single sample gave rise to the 19 T cell receptor beta chains below, sequenced in a study of T-cell reconstitution after alpha-beta-depleted transplantation in children. Molecular barcoding with unique molecular identifiers was used for the TCRbeta library. One entry per CDR3 protein, called by TCRdb with MiXCR from the PCR reads. Of 8,000 to 9,500 distinct CDR3 sequences in the sample, around 17% were seen once. Sequencing used PBMCs, mostly from graft donor cells, obtained 60 days after TCRalphabeta/CD19-depleted stem cell transplant. The receptors shown here come from a girl less than two years old who had a stem cell transplant for combined immunodeficiency, so the T cells may come from the graft donor.

This clonotype was detected ten times or more. The V call is TRBV7-2, the J call TRBJ2-7; TRBD2 agrees at 13 bases. The CDR3 covers 18 residues. Unmatched junction bases numbered 10, after V lost 2 bases and J lost 3 bases. The germline CDR1 and CDR2 sequences are SGHTA and FQGNSA. The CDR3 reads CASSLRMGTSGTGYEQYF. The CDR3, as DNA: TGTGCCAGCAGCTTAAGGATGGGGACTAGCGGGACAGGCTACGAGCAGTACTTC.

The chain joins TRBV11-2 to TRBJ2-3; no firm D call. CDR1 is SGHAT and CDR2 is FQNNGV in the germline V gene. The CDR3 runs 11 residues. Trimming removed 1 base at V and 6 bases at J, with 2 bases between. The CDR3: CASSLVDTQYF. As DNA, the CDR3 is TGTGCCAGCAGCTTAGTGGATACGCAGTATTTT.

Notes on this clonotype: One base away lies a much larger clone, so this may be a sequencing read error. This rearrangement joins TRBV20-1 to TRBJ2-1; the match to TRBD2 covers 8 bases. CDR1 DFQATT and CDR2 SNEGSKA come from the germline V gene (reference sequence). This CDR3 spans 16 amino acids. CDR3 sequence: CSTSPNRLAKDNEQFF. The DNA of the CDR3 is TGCAGTACTAGCCCTAACCGACTAGCGAAGGACAATGAGCAGTTCTTC.

This clonotype was recorded many times. V and J are TRBV6-5 and TRBJ2-3, with a tentative D call TRBD1 (6 bases). Between the trimmed V and J ends, which lost 2 bases and 3 bases, there was a span of 15 bases. CDR1 is MNHEY and CDR2 is SVGAGI in the germline V gene. The CDR3 has 16 amino acids. The CDR3 here is CASSYEVDRGTDTQYF. The DNA of the CDR3 is TGTGCCAGCAGTTACGAGGTTGATAGGGGGACAGATACGCAGTATTTT.

This clonotype turned up a few times. CDR3 region: CASGTRGVGTEAFF. DNA of the CDR3: TGCGCCAGCGGGACTAGGGGGGTTGGCACTGAAGCTTTCTTT. J is TRBJ1-1 and V is TRBV4-3, with D perhaps matching TRBD1 (6 bases). The germline gives CDR1 LGHNA, CDR2 YSLEER. The ends were cut back, 8 bases at V and 4 bases at J, with 17 bases in the middle. CDR3 size: 14 residues.

This clonotype was seen repeatedly, ten times or more. The J gene is TRBJ2-5, the V gene TRBV20-1; 12 nucleotides align to TRBD2. Germline-derived CDR1 and CDR2 are DFQATT and SNEGSKA (reference sequence). This CDR3 contains 15 residues. Germline trimming cut 4 bases from V and 4 bases from J; bases unmatched to any gene: 7. CDR3 coding DNA: TGCAGTGCTAAGAGGACTAGCGGGATCCCAGAGACCCAGTACTTC. Protein: CSAKRTSGIPETQYF.

This clonotype has a count of ten or more. The gene calls are TRBV20-1 and TRBJ1-1; 12 bases agree with TRBD1. The germline gives CDR1 DFQATT, CDR2 SNEGSKA (reference sequence). CDR3 length: 20 residues. V lost 3 bases and J lost 0; bases outside the gene matches: 17. The CDR3 is CSASPPGTGGARSMNTEAFF. In DNA form, the CDR3 reads TGCAGTGCTAGTCCCCCTGGGACAGGGGGCGCGAGGAGCATGAACACTGAAGCTTTCTTT.

Ten or more counts support this clonotype. This sequence joins TRBV20-1 and TRBJ1-2, with D perhaps TRBD1 (5 bases). The germline V gene encodes CDR1 DFQATT and CDR2 SNEGSKA (reference sequence). Trimming shortened V by 7 bases and J by 4 bases, and 13 bases separated the two germline ends. CDR3 length: 12 residues. The CDR3 sequence: CSGWTGLYGYTF. In DNA, the CDR3 is TGCAGTGGATGGACGGGGCTCTATGGCTACACCTTC.

This clonotype showed up many times. V and J are TRBV5-6 and TRBJ1-2; 7 bases align to TRBD1. Germline V gives CDR1 SGHDT, CDR2 YYEEEE. This CDR3 is built from 13 residues. V gave up 0 bases and J gave up 6 bases; unmatched junction bases: 2. This CDR3 reads CASSLEGGHGYTF. DNA for the CDR3: TGTGCCAGCAGCTTGGAAGGGGGCCATGGCTACACCTTC.

The chain is built from TRBV9 and TRBJ2-1; tentative D call: TRBD2 (6 bases). There are 16 residues in the CDR3. V shed 4 bases and J shed 0 bases, with 14 bases lying between them. The germline V gene has CDR1 SGDLS and CDR2 YYNGEE. DNA for the CDR3: TGTGCCAGCAGCCCCCTAGCGTCCAGCTCCTACAATGAGCAGTTCTTC. Encoded protein: CASSPLASSSYNEQFF.

This sequence joins TRBV25-1 and TRBJ2-7, with D hard to call. V shed 1 base and J shed 6 bases, with 7 bases lying between them. The CDR3 totals 12 residues. Looked up from germline, CDR1 is MGHDK and CDR2 is SYGVNS. The CDR3 sequence: CASSESGIEQYF. The CDR3 DNA sequence: TGTGCCAGCAGTGAATCTGGGATCGAGCAGTACTTC.

This clonotype was seen a few times. This chain links TRBV2 with TRBJ2-7; maybe TRBD2 (6 bases). CDR3 length equals 12 residues. Germline values: CDR1 SNHLY, CDR2 FYNNEI. Trimming took off 7 bases at V and 2 bases at J, with 9 bases between the two ends. The CDR3 protein is CASTRETYEQYF. The CDR3 nucleotides are TGTGCCAGCACCCGGGAGACCTACGAGCAGTACTTC.

This clonotype was picked up many times. V and J are TRBV20-1 and TRBJ2-2, with TRBD2 as a possible D gene (6 bases). The germline V and J ends were trimmed by 7 bases and 2 bases, with 17 bases remaining between them. The CDR3 length is 15 residues. Germline loops: CDR1 DFQATT, CDR2 SNEGSKA (reference sequence). The CDR3: CSGQRATSNTGELFF. In DNA form, the CDR3 reads TGCAGTGGCCAGCGGGCTACTTCCAACACCGGGGAGCTGTTTTTT.

This clonotype showed up many times. The chain has TRBV20-1 and TRBJ2-7; unclear D gene. In germline, CDR1 is DFQATT, CDR2 SNEGSKA (reference sequence). CDR3 length equals 11 residues. Trimming shortened V by 6 bases and J by 3 bases, and 9 bases separated the two germline ends. The CDR3 sequence is CSATLSYEQYF. The CDR3 coding sequence is TGCAGTGCCACACTGAGCTACGAGCAGTACTTC.

This clonotype turned up a few times. The chain combines TRBV29-1 with TRBJ2-1; a possible D gene is TRBD2 (6 bases). Germline loops: CDR1 SQVTM, CDR2 ANQGSEA. V was trimmed by 2 bases and J by 4 bases, leaving 12 bases between them. This CDR3 contains 14 residues. CDR3 residues: CSVERGMGYNEQFF. As DNA, the CDR3 is TGCAGCGTTGAACGGGGGATGGGGTACAATGAGCAGTTCTTC.

This clonotype was recorded a few times. The chain joins TRBV4-2 to TRBJ1-1; TRBD1 matches at 9 bases. Germline loops: CDR1 LGHNA, CDR2 YNFKEQ. With 4 bases clipped from V and 11 bases from J, the junction kept 11 bases outside the gene matches. CDR3 length: 14 amino acids. This CDR3 is CASSRTQGAFDAFF. The DNA of the CDR3 is TGTGCCAGCAGCCGGACACAGGGGGCATTTGATGCTTTCTTT.

The chain is built from TRBV24-1 and TRBJ1-2; possibly TRBD1 for D (5 bases). Germline-derived CDR1 and CDR2 are KGHDR and SFDVKD. This CDR3 contains 13 residues. V was clipped by 4 bases and J by 0 bases, with 5 bases between them. CDR3 residues: CATSETANYGYTF. The CDR3 nucleotides are TGTGCCACCAGTGAGACAGCTAACTATGGCTACACCTTC.

The chain carries TRBV13 and TRBJ1-2; 8 bases line up with TRBD1. Germline CDR1 reads PRHDT; CDR2 reads FYEKMQ (reference sequence). The CDR3 loop spans 13 amino acids. Germline trimming cut 6 bases from V and 4 bases from J; bases unmatched to any gene: 4. The CDR3 nucleotides read TGTGCCAGCAGGGCCGGGACAGGCTATGGCTACACCTTC. Translating it yields CASRAGTGYGYTF.

The V call is TRBV24-1, the J call TRBJ2-7, with D maybe TRBD2 (5 bases). Germline lookup yields CDR1 KGHDR and CDR2 SFDVKD. The CDR3 is made up of 15 amino acids. V lost 7 bases, J lost 2 bases, and 17 bases lay in between. CDR3 loop: CATRAKGIGTYEQYF. The CDR3, as DNA: TGTGCCACCAGAGCCAAAGGGATCGGGACCTACGAGCAGTACTTC.